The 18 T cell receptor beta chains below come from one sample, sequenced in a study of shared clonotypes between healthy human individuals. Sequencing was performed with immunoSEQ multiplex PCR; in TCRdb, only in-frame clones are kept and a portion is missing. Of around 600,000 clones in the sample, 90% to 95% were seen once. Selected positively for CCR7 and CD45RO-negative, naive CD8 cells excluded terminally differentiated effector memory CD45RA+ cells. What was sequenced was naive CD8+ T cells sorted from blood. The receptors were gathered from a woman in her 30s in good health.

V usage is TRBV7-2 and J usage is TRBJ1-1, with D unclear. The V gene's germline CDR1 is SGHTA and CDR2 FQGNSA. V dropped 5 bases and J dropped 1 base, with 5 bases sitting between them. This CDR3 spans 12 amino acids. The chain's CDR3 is CASSIGNTEAFF. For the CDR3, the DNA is TGTGCCAGCAGCATTGGGAACACTGAAGCTTTCTTT. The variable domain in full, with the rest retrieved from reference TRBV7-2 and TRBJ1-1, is GAGVSQSPSNKVTEKGKDVELRCDPISGHTALYWYRQSLGQGLEFLIYFQGNSAPDKSGLPSDRFSAERTGGSVSTLTIQRTQQEDSAVYLCASSIGNTEAFFGQGTRLTVV.

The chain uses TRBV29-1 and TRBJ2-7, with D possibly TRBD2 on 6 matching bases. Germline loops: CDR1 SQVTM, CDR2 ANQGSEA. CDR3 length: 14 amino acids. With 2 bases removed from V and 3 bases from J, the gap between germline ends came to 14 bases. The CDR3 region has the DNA TGCAGCGTTGAATATGGAGGGATCGGCTACGAGCAGTACTTC. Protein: CSVEYGGIGYEQYF.

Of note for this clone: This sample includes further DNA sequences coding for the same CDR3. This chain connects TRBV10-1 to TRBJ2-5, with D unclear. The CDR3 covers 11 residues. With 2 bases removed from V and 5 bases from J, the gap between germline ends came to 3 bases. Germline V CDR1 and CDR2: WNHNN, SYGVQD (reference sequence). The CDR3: CASSEGETQYF. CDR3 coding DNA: TGCGCCAGCAGTGAGGGGGAGACCCAGTACTTC.

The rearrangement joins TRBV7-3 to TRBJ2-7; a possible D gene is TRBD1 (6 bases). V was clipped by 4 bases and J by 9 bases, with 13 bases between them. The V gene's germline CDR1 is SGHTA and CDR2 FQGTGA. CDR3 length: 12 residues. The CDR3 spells CASSSGTSGQYF. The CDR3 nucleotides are TGTGCCAGCAGCTCCGGGACATCAGGGCAGTACTTC.

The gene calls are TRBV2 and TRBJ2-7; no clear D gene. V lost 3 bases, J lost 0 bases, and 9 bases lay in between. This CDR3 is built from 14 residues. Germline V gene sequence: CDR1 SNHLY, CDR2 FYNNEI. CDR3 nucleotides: TGTGCCAGCAGTGACATCCAGCTCTCCTACGAGCAGTACTTC. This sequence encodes CASSDIQLSYEQYF.

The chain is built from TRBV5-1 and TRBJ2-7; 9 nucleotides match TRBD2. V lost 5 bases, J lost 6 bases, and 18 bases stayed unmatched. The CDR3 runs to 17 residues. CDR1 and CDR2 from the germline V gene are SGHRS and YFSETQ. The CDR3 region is CASSQGTLSGRYFEQYF. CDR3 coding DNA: TGCGCCAGCAGTCAGGGGACCCTGAGCGGGAGGTATTTCGAGCAGTACTTC.

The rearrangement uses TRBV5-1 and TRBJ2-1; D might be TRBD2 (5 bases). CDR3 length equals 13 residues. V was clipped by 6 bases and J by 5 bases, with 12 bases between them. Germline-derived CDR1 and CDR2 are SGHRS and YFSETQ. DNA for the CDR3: TGCGCCAGCACCGACGACGGGGACAATGAGCAGTTCTTC. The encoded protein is CASTDDGDNEQFF. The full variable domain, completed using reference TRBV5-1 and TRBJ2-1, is KAGVTQTPRYLIKTRGQQVTLSCSPISGHRSVSWYQQTPGQGLQFLFEYFSETQRNKGNFPGRFSGRQFSNSRSEMNVSTLELGDSALYLCASTDDGDNEQFFGPGTRLTVL.

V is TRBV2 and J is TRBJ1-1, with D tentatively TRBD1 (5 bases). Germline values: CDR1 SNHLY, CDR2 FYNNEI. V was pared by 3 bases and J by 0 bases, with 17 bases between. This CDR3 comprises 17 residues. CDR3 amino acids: CASSEGPHLGMNTEAFF. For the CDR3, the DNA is TGTGCCAGCAGTGAGGGACCGCACCTGGGAATGAACACTGAAGCTTTCTTT.

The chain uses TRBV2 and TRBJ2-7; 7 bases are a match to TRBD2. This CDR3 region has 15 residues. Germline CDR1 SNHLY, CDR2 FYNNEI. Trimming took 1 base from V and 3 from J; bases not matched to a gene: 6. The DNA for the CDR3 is TGTGCCAGCAGTGAAGGGCTAGCGGTTAACTACGAGCAGTACTTC. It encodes CASSEGLAVNYEQYF. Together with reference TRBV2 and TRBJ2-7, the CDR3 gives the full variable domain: EPEVTQTPSHQVTQMGQEVILRCVPISNHLYFYWYRQILGQKVEFLVSFYNNEISEKSEIFDDQFSVERPDGSNFTLKIRSTKLEDSAMYFCASSEGLAVNYEQYFGPGTRLTVT.

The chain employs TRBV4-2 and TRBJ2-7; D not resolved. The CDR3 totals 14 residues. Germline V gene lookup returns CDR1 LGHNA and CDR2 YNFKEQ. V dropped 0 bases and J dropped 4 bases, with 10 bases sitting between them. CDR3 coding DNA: TGTGCCAGCAGCCAAGATGGGGTGGGGTACGAGCAGTACTTC. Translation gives CASSQDGVGYEQYF.

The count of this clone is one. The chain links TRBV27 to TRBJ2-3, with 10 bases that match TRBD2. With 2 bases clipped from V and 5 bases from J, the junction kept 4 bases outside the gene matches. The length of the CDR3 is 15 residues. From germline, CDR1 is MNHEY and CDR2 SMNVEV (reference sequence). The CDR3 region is CASSLSGRAGDTQYF. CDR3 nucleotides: TGTGCCAGCAGTTTAAGCGGGAGGGCGGGAGATACGCAGTATTTT.

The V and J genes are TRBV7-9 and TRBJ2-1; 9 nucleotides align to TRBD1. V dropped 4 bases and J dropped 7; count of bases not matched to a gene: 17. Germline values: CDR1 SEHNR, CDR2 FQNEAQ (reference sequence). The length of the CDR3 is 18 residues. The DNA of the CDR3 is TGTGCCAGCAGCTCGTTTATGGGCGGGACAGGGTCTAATAATGAGCAGTTCTTC. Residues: CASSSFMGGTGSNNEQFF.

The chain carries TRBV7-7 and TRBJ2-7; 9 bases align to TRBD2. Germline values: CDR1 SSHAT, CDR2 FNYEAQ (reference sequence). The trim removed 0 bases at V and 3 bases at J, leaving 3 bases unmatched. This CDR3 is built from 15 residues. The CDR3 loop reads CASSLAREGVYEQYF. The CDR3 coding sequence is TGTGCCAGCAGCTTAGCGCGGGAGGGGGTCTACGAGCAGTACTTC.

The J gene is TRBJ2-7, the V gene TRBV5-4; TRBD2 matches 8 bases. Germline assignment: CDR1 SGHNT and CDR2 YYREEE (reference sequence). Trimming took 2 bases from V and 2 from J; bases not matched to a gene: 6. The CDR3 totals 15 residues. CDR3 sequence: CASSFGGRTTYEQYF. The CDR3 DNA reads TGTGCCAGCAGCTTTGGCGGGAGGACGACCTACGAGCAGTACTTC.

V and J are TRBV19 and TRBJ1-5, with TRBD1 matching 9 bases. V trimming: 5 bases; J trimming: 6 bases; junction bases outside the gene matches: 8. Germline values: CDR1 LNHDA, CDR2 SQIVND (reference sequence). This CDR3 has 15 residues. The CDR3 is CASSRDRAVGQPQHF. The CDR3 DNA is TGTGCCAGTAGTCGGGACAGGGCGGTGGGTCAGCCCCAGCATTTT.

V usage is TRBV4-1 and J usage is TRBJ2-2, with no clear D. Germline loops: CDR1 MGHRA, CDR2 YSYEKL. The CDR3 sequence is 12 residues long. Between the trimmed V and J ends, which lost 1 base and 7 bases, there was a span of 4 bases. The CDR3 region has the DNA TGCGCCAGCAGCCAAGGGGGCGGGGAGCTGTTTTTT. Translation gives CASSQGGGELFF.

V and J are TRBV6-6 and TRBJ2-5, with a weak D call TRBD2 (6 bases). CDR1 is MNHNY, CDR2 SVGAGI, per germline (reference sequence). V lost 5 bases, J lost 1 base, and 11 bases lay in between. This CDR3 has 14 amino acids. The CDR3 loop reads CASSQSGLQETQYF. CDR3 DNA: TGTGCCAGCAGTCAATCGGGACTCCAAGAGACCCAGTACTTC.

The CDR3 loop reads CASSESGGRAWNEQFF. For the CDR3, the DNA is TGCGCCAGCAGTGAGTCTGGCGGGAGGGCCTGGAATGAGCAGTTCTTC. The chain is built from TRBV10-2 and TRBJ2-1; 9 nucleotides agree with TRBD2. CDR1 and CDR2 (germline): WSHSY, SAAADI. Germline trimming cut 0 bases from V and 7 bases from J; bases unmatched to any gene: 7. This CDR3 is built from 16 residues.